One sample yielded the 4 T cell receptor beta chains listed below, sequenced in a study of T cells in localized non-small cell lung cancer. The data were produced by immunoSEQ multiplex PCR, yet TCRdb's version contains in-frame clones alone and is incomplete. Of roughly 9,900 clones listed, 40% to 55% are singletons. Source: lymph node tissue, taken before any cancer treatment. Source of these receptors: a woman aged 35-75 years with stage II squamous cell lung carcinoma.

The V and J genes are TRBV19 and TRBJ1-5; D gene unclear. The CDR3 length is 18 residues. CDR1 and CDR2 from the germline V gene are LNHDA and SQIVND (reference sequence). Trimming shortened V by 4 bases and J by 0 bases, and 19 bases separated the two germline ends. This CDR3 is CASSRSARKSYSNQPQHF. CDR3 nucleotides: TGTGCCAGTAGTAGATCTGCCCGTAAGTCTTATAGCAATCAGCCCCAGCATTTT.

The rearrangement links TRBV19 to TRBJ2-7; D uncertain. Trimming removed 4 bases from V and 4 bases from J, with 14 bases in between. This CDR3 comprises 14 residues. Germline CDR1 and CDR2: LNHDA and SQIVND (reference sequence). CDR3 amino acids: CASSSASPPYEQYF. The CDR3 DNA reads TGTGCCAGTAGTAGTGCGAGCCCCCCTTACGAGCAGTACTTC.

The chain is built from TRBV6-8 and TRBJ1-1; D uncertain. The CDR3 runs to 12 residues. In germline, CDR1 is MNHGY, CDR2 SAAAGT. Trimming stripped 8 bases from V and 0 bases from J, with 7 bases between. The CDR3 nucleotides read TGTGCCAGCCGGACCATGAACACTGAAGCTTTCTTT. This sequence encodes CASRTMNTEAFF.

The genes are TRBV5-1 and TRBJ1-5; D is uncertain. From germline, CDR1 is SGHRS and CDR2 YFSETQ. V lost 0 bases to trimming and J lost 6 bases, with 10 bases between them. There are 14 residues in the CDR3. CDR3 bases: TGCGCCAGCAGCTTGGAAGGTTTGGGTCAGCCCCAGCATTTT. It yields the protein CASSLEGLGQPQHF. Filled out from reference TRBV5-1 and TRBJ1-5, the complete variable domain reads KAGVTQTPRYLIKTRGQQVTLSCSPISGHRSVSWYQQTPGQGLQFLFEYFSETQRNKGNFPGRFSGRQFSNSRSEMNVSTLELGDSALYLCASSLEGLGQPQHFGDGTRLSIL.